This T cell receptor beta chain stems from a study of CD8 T cells in ankylosing spondylitis. At least ten counts were recorded for this clonotype. The CDR3 is 15 amino acids. The V and J ends lost 2 bases and 4 bases, in that order; junction bases with no gene match: 7. Germline loops: CDR1 SGHRS, CDR2 YFSETQ. Each CDR3 protein is one row after TCRdb ran MiXCR on the 5' RACE reads. Of approximately 220,000 distinct CDR3 sequences listed, about 10% are singletons. The receptor was isolated from a male donor with ankylosing spondylitis or in good health (not recorded which). The J gene is TRBJ2-3, the V gene TRBV5-1; 7 bases line up with TRBD1. The sample consisted of blood, either unsorted or a sorted T cell fraction (not recorded which). CDR3 nucleotides: TGCGCCAGCAGCTTTCAAGGGACAGTGTCAGATACGCAGTATTTT. It translates to CASSFQGTVSDTQYF.